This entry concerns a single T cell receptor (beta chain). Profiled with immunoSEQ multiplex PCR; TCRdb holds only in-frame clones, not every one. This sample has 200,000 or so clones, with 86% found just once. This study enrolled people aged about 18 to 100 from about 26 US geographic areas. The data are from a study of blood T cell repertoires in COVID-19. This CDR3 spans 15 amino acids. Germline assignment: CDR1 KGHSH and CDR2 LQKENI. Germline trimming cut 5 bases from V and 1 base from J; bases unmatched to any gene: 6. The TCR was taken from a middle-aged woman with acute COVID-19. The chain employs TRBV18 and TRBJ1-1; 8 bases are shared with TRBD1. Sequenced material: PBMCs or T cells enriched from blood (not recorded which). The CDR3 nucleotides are TGTGCCAGCTCATTTCCGGGACAGGAGAACACTGAAGCTTTCTTT. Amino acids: CASSFPGQENTEAFF.